Presented here are 19 T cell receptor beta chains from one specimen sequenced in a study of blood T cells in healthy people across ages. Primed by a sample-barcoded 5' primer and a J-beta primer mix, a second PCR proceeded for roughly 7 to 12 cycles. One entry per CDR3 protein results from TCRdb running MiXCR on the 5' RACE reads. This sample has 750,000 to 950,000 distinct CDR3 sequences, with under 35% found just once. This same sample was also taken into another study, of T cells of mothers and their children.

Sample: blood. The source of these receptors is a woman between 40 and 50 years old in good health.

A remark on this clonotype: A single base separates this from a much larger clone, so it may be a read error. V gene TRBV24-1 combines with J gene TRBJ2-7, with no clear D. This CDR3 has 13 amino acids. CDR1 and CDR2 from the germline V gene are KGHDR and SFDVKD. Here the CDR3 DNA reads TGTGCCACCAGTGATGGCGGAGCCTACGGGCAGTACTTC. This translates into CATSDGGAYGQYF.

V usage is TRBV6-1 and J usage is TRBJ2-2, with 9 bases lining up with TRBD1. Germline CDR1 is MNHNS and CDR2 is SASEGT. The CDR3 is 14 amino acids. Losses at the gene ends were 7 bases for V and 4 bases for J; bases not matched to a gene: 4. The CDR3 sequence: CASIWDRATGELFF. CDR3 DNA sequence: TGTGCCAGCATTTGGGACAGGGCCACCGGGGAGCTGTTTTTT.

In its sample, this clonotype was seen many times. This chain connects TRBV9 to TRBJ2-7, with D tentatively TRBD2 (5 bases). Trimming took 0 bases from V and 0 from J, leaving 10 bases between them. Germline CDR1 and CDR2: SGDLS and YYNGEE. The CDR3 totals 15 residues. CDR3 sequence (DNA): TGTGCCAGCAGCGTAGCCGGGGTGCCCTCCTACGAGCAGTACTTC. Protein product: CASSVAGVPSYEQYF. Full variable domain (missing parts from reference TRBV9 and TRBJ2-7): DSGVTQTPKHLITATGQRVTLRCSPRSGDLSVYWYQQSLDQGLQFLIQYYNGEERAKGNILERFSAQQFPDLHSELNLSSLELGDSALYFCASSVAGVPSYEQYFGPGTRLTVT.

There are many counts of this clonotype. This chain joins TRBV7-2 and TRBJ1-5; the D is unclear. Germline V gives CDR1 SGHTA, CDR2 FQGNSA. Trimming pared 3 bases from V and 6 bases from J, leaving 15 bases between. The CDR3 length is 15 residues. CDR3 region: CASSFSPRAGQPQHF. The DNA of the CDR3 is TGTGCCAGCAGCTTCAGCCCTAGAGCCGGTCAGCCCCAGCATTTT.

The rearrangement links TRBV3-1 to TRBJ2-5, with 7 nucleotides matching TRBD2. Trimming cost V 6 bases and J 2 bases; bases outside gene matches: 15. This CDR3 contains 17 residues. Germline values: CDR1 LGHDT, CDR2 YNNKEL (reference sequence). The CDR3 region has the DNA TGTGCCAGCAGTCATCTGGTACTAGGGACTACGCAAGAGACCCAGTACTTC. As protein: CASSHLVLGTTQETQYF.

This chain links TRBV20-1 with TRBJ2-1; D ambiguous. This CDR3 is 15 amino acids long. V lost 6 bases to trimming and J lost 1 base, with 16 bases between them. Germline V gene data show CDR1 as DFQATT and CDR2 as SNEGSKA (reference sequence). The DNA of the CDR3 is TGCAGTGCCCCAGACGTGGTTAGGTCCTACAATGAGCAGTTCTTC. Protein sequence: CSAPDVVRSYNEQFF.

V usage is TRBV7-2 and J usage is TRBJ2-3; 10 bases are shared with TRBD2. V was pared by 0 bases and J by 2 bases, with 8 bases of the junction left unmatched. CDR3 length: 18 amino acids. Germline V gene data show CDR1 as SGHTA and CDR2 as FQGNSA. The CDR3 DNA reads as TGTGCCAGCAGCTTAGCCCTCCTAGCGGGGGCAAACACAGATACGCAGTATTTT. This gives the protein CASSLALLAGANTDTQYF.

This clonotype was seen only a few times. The V and J genes are TRBV27 and TRBJ1-1; no clear D gene. V was shortened by 1 base and J by 0 bases, with 12 bases between the two germline ends. This CDR3 region has 16 residues. From germline, CDR1 is MNHEY and CDR2 SMNVEV (reference sequence). The CDR3 DNA follows: TGTGCCAGCAGTTTATACTCCCTGACCGTGAACACTGAAGCTTTCTTT. Its translation is CASSLYSLTVNTEAFF.

In its sample, this clonotype was seen many times. The J gene is TRBJ1-6, the V gene TRBV28; D is ambiguous. The V end lost 8 bases, the J end lost 9 bases, and 11 bases lay between the germline ends. Germline values: CDR1 MDHEN, CDR2 SYDVKM. The CDR3 covers 12 residues. CDR3 in DNA: TGTGCCAGCGAAAGCCCCGGTTCACCCCTCCACTTT. This encodes CASESPGSPLHF.

This clonotype was detected many times. The V gene is TRBV7-2, the J gene TRBJ2-7; the match to TRBD1 covers 9 bases. Germline CDR1 SGHTA, CDR2 FQGNSA. This CDR3 is built from 17 residues. V gave up 1 base and J gave up 4 bases; unmatched junction bases: 11. CDR3 coding DNA: TGTGCCAGCAGCTTAGGGGGGACAGGGTCGGTTTTGTACGAGCAGTACTTC. Translating it yields CASSLGGTGSVLYEQYF. The complete variable domain, with remaining parts taken from reference TRBV7-2 and TRBJ2-7, reads GAGVSQSPSNKVTEKGKDVELRCDPISGHTALYWYRQSLGQGLEFLIYFQGNSAPDKSGLPSDRFSAERTGGSVSTLTIQRTQQEDSAVYLCASSLGGTGSVLYEQYFGPGTRLTVT.

There are a few counts of this clonotype. The chain couples TRBV4-1 to TRBJ2-4; D not certain. With 8 bases removed from V and 5 bases from J, the gap between germline ends came to 4 bases. The CDR3 is made up of 10 amino acids. Germline-derived CDR1 and CDR2 are MGHRA and YSYEKL. As DNA, the CDR3 is TGCGCCAGCGGGGAAAACATTCAGTACTTC. The encoded protein is CASGENIQYF.

This clonotype was seen a few times. A much more abundant neighbour one base away suggests this may be a read error. V is TRBV10-3 and J is TRBJ2-7; weak D call: TRBD2 (6 bases). CDR3 size: 14 residues. Germline assignment: CDR1 ENHRY and CDR2 SYGVKD. Written as DNA, the CDR3 is TGTGCCATCAGGGAGTTAGCGGCGAGCAACGAGCAGTACTTC. It yields the protein CAIRELAASNEQYF.

This clonotype was observed a handful of times. The chain employs TRBV6-5 and TRBJ1-2; D not resolved. Trimming cost V 7 bases and J 7 bases, with 16 bases left between them. The CDR3 has 13 residues. CDR1 is MNHEY and CDR2 is SVGAGI in the germline V gene. The CDR3 region has the DNA TGTGCCAGCAAAAAAGAGGTGGTTGGTGGCTACACCTTC. It specifies CASKKEVVGGYTF.

This clonotype was observed many times. One junction end disagrees with the germline gene, perhaps due to a read error. The V gene is TRBV7-9, the J gene TRBJ2-1; D could derive from TRBD1 or TRBD2 (6 bases each). Germline V CDR1 and CDR2: SEHNR, FQNEAQ (reference sequence). The CDR3 runs to 14 residues. In DNA, the CDR3 is TGCGCCAGCAGCTTGGGGGGCGATTACAATGAGCAGTTCTTC. Encoded protein: CASSLGGDYNEQFF. Combining the CDR3 with reference TRBV7-9 and TRBJ2-1 gives the whole variable domain DTGVSQNPRHKITKRGQNVTFRCDPISEHNRLYWYRQTLGQGPEFLTYFQNEAQLEKSRLLSDRFSAERPKGSFSTLEIQRTEQGDSAMYLCASSLGGDYNEQFFGPGTRLTVL.

This rearrangement joins TRBV20-1 to TRBJ2-3, with D perhaps TRBD2 (5 bases). V was clipped by 0 bases and J by 10 bases, with 11 bases between them. The germline CDR1 and CDR2 sequences are DFQATT and SNEGSKA (reference sequence). This CDR3 comprises 12 residues. CDR3 sequence: CSARDFGVAQYF. The CDR3 region has the DNA TGCAGTGCTAGAGATTTCGGGGTGGCGCAGTATTTT.

Ten or more counts support this clonotype. V is TRBV20-1 and J is TRBJ2-1; D uncertain. V was cut by 5 bases and J by 7 bases, with 18 bases left in between. The CDR3 sequence is 14 residues long. The germline CDR1 and CDR2 sequences are DFQATT and SNEGSKA (reference sequence). The CDR3 here is CSARISGGPNEQFF. CDR3 coding DNA: TGCAGTGCTCGAATCTCGGGCGGACCAAATGAGCAGTTCTTC.

CDR3 residues: CASSAQTGLGEETQYF. The CDR3 DNA follows: TGTGCCAGCAGCGCCCAGACAGGGTTGGGTGAGGAGACCCAGTACTTC. V gene TRBV14 combines with J gene TRBJ2-5, with TRBD1 matching over 7 bases. In germline, CDR1 is SGHDN, CDR2 FVKESK. J lost 5 bases, V lost 5 bases, and 14 bases had no gene match. CDR3 size: 16 residues.

This clonotype was detected a few times. The CDR3: CASAVGWGAVDTEAFF. The CDR3 DNA sequence: TGCGCCAGCGCAGTGGGATGGGGGGCCGTCGACACTGAAGCTTTCTTT. This chain connects TRBV5-1 to TRBJ1-1, with D perhaps TRBD1 (6 bases). Germline V gene sequence: CDR1 SGHRS, CDR2 YFSETQ. V gave up 7 bases and J gave up 3 bases, with 22 bases separating them. The CDR3 length is 16 residues.

This clonotype was counted many times. V gene TRBV28 combines with J gene TRBJ1-2, with D possibly matching TRBD1 (5 bases). This CDR3 spans 14 amino acids. The V end was cut by 5 bases, the J end by 3 bases, with 13 bases between. Germline-derived CDR1 and CDR2 are MDHEN and SYDVKM. The CDR3 DNA reads TGTGCCAGCAGTACCCGTTCCAGGGACTATGGCTACACCTTC. Its translation: CASSTRSRDYGYTF.